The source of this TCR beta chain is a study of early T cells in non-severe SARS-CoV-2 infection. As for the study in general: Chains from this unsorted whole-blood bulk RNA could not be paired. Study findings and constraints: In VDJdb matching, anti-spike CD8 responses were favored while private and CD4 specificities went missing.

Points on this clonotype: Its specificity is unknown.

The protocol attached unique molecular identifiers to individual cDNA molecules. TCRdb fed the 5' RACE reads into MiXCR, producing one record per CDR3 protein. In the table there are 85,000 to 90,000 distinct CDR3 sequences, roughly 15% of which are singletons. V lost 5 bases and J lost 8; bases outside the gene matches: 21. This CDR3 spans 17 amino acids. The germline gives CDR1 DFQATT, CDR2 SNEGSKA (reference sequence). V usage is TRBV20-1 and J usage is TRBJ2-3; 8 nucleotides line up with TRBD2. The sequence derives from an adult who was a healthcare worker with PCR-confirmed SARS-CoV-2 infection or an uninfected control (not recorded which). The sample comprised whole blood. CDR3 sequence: CSAQGVRGAPFSGTQYF. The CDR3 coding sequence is TGCAGTGCTCAAGGGGTGCGGGGGGCGCCCTTCTCTGGTACGCAGTATTTT.